A selection of T cell receptor beta chains follows, all from one sample in a study of blood T cell repertoires in COVID-19. Assay used: immunoSEQ multiplex PCR; TCRdb lists only in-frame clones, some missing. The sample contains 250,000 to 300,000 clones, around four fifths of which appear only once. The sequenced material came from PBMCs or T cells enriched from blood (not recorded which). The origin of the receptors is a man aged 25-45 years with acute COVID-19. The CDR3 runs from the conserved cysteine through the conserved F or W. A D gene is named only where the DNA matches it firmly. Clone size appears in some rows only: once, few, many, or a class for an expanded clone.

J: TRBJ2-1; D: TRBD1; size: -; V: TRBV11-2; CDR3: CASSPDRAPQFF; DNA: TGTGCCAGCAGCCCTGACAGGGCACCGCAGTTCTTC
J: TRBJ2-3; D: -; size: -; V: TRBV9; CDR3: CASRNRGGDTQYF; DNA: TGTGCCAGCAGGAATAGGGGTGGGGATACGCAGTATTTT
J: TRBJ1-1; D: -; size: -; V: TRBV19; CDR3: CASSIGHEPPNTEAFF; DNA: TGTGCCAGTAGTATAGGACATGAACCGCCGAACACTGAAGCTTTCTTT
J: TRBJ2-1; D: -; size: -; V: TRBV9; CDR3: CASSVAFNEQFF; DNA: TGTGCCAGCAGCGTGGCATTCAATGAGCAGTTCTTC
J: TRBJ1-3; D: TRBD1; size: -; V: TRBV6-2/TRBV6-3; CDR3: CASSYWTGFGNTIYF; DNA: TGTGCCAGCAGTTACTGGACAGGTTTTGGAAACACCATATATTTT
J: TRBJ1-4; D: -; size: once; V: TRBV5-8; CDR3: CASSFAAPRRKLFF; DNA: TGTGCCAGCAGCTTTGCCGCCCCGAGGCGCAAACTGTTTTTT
J: TRBJ1-5; D: -; size: -; V: TRBV5-4; CDR3: CASSPPRVGQPQHF; DNA: TGTGCCAGCAGCCCCCCCAGGGTGGGGCAGCCCCAGCATTTT
J: TRBJ1-5; D: -; size: -; V: TRBV5-1; CDR3: CASSFGDPSAAQHF; DNA: TGCGCCAGCAGCTTCGGAGACCCGTCAGCGGCCCAGCATTTT
J: TRBJ1-2; D: TRBD1; size: -; V: TRBV9; CDR3: CASSVGTGAGYTF; DNA: TGTGCCAGCAGCGTAGGGACAGGGGCTGGCTACACCTTC
J: TRBJ2-1; D: -; size: -; V: TRBV11-3; CDR3: CASGNRDDEQFF; DNA: TGTGCCAGCGGCAACAGGGACGATGAGCAGTTCTTC
J: TRBJ1-1; D: -; size: -; V: TRBV5-1; CDR3: CASSLDGHKNTEAFF; DNA: TGTGCCAGCAGCTTGGACGGACACAAGAACACTGAAGCTTTCTTT
J: TRBJ1-1; D: -; size: many; V: TRBV20-1; CDR3: CSARQGTEAFF; DNA: TGCAGTGCTAGGCAGGGCACTGAAGCTTTCTTT
J: TRBJ2-1; D: TRBD2; size: -; V: TRBV19; CDR3: CASSTLSGGLYNEQFF; DNA: TGTGCCAGTAGTACGTTAAGCGGGGGCCTTTACAATGAGCAGTTCTTC
J: TRBJ2-3; D: -; size: -; V: TRBV11-3; CDR3: CASRLGGGPVNTQYF; DNA: TGTGCCAGCAGATTAGGGGGGGGGCCGGTAAATACGCAGTATTTT
J: TRBJ1-5; D: -; size: -; V: TRBV6-4; CDR3: CASSEGAGQPQHF; DNA: TGTGCCAGCAGTGAGGGGGCTGGACAGCCCCAGCATTTT
J: TRBJ2-2; D: TRBD1; size: -; V: TRBV9; CDR3: CASSVGGTGASAGELFF; DNA: TGTGCCAGCAGCGTAGGTGGGACAGGGGCGTCCGCCGGGGAGCTGTTTTTT
J: TRBJ1-1; D: TRBD1; size: -; V: TRBV6-5; CDR3: CASSTDRGRSEAFF; DNA: TGTGCCAGCAGTACGGACAGGGGTCGGTCTGAAGCTTTCTTT
J: TRBJ1-5; D: -; size: once; V: TRBV2; CDR3: CASSEVRGPGPQHF; DNA: TGTGCCAGCAGTGAAGTAAGGGGTCCTGGGCCCCAGCATTTT
J: TRBJ2-5; D: -; size: -; V: TRBV5-1; CDR3: CASSLAPGPQETQYF; DNA: TGTGCCAGCAGCTTAGCACCGGGTCCCCAAGAGACCCAGTACTTC
J: TRBJ1-1; D: TRBD1; size: -; V: TRBV7-6; CDR3: CASSLARGVNTEAFF; DNA: TGTGCCAGCAGCTTAGCCAGGGGGGTCAACACTGAAGCTTTCTTT
J: TRBJ1-2; D: TRBD1; size: -; V: TRBV5-1; CDR3: CASSSAPDRANYGYTF; DNA: TGCGCCAGCAGCTCGGCCCCGGACAGGGCCAACTATGGCTACACCTTC
J: TRBJ2-5; D: TRBD2; size: -; V: TRBV6-5; CDR3: CASRAGGETQYF; DNA: TGTGCCAGCCGGGCGGGAGGTGAGACCCAGTACTTC
J: TRBJ1-2; D: -; size: -; V: TRBV5-4; CDR3: CASSSYIHYGYTF; DNA: TGTGCCAGCAGCTCTTACATCCACTATGGCTACACCTTC
J: TRBJ1-4; D: -; size: few; V: TRBV7-8; CDR3: CASSSRGGKTNEKLFF; DNA: TGTGCCAGCAGCTCCCGGGGGGGTAAAACTAATGAAAAACTGTTTTTT
J: TRBJ1-2; D: -; size: -; V: TRBV9; CDR3: CASSAPGGALYGYTF; DNA: TGTGCCAGCAGCGCTCCGGGGGGGGCTCTCTATGGCTACACCTTC
J: TRBJ2-3; D: TRBD1; size: -; V: TRBV27; CDR3: CASSLRAGGTDTQYF; DNA: TGTGCCAGCAGTTTACGGGCAGGGGGTACAGATACGCAGTATTTT
J: TRBJ1-5; D: -; size: -; V: TRBV20-1; CDR3: CSASPEAGIQPQHF; DNA: TGCAGTGCTAGTCCTGAGGCGGGTATTCAGCCCCAGCATTTT
J: TRBJ1-5; D: -; size: -; V: TRBV24-1; CDR3: CATSDPGHGNQPQHF; DNA: TGTGCCACCAGTGACCCCGGTCACGGCAATCAGCCCCAGCATTTT
J: TRBJ2-1; D: -; size: once; V: TRBV2; CDR3: CASSEGSGYNEQFF; DNA: TGTGCCAGCAGTGAAGGGAGCGGTTACAATGAGCAGTTCTTC
J: TRBJ2-1; D: TRBD2; size: -; V: TRBV9; CDR3: CASSASGWTPVNEQFF; DNA: TGTGCCAGCAGCGCTAGCGGGTGGACCCCTGTTAATGAGCAGTTCTTC
J: TRBJ2-5; D: TRBD2; size: -; V: TRBV5-1; CDR3: CASSSSLSGRGETQYF; DNA: TGTGCCAGCAGCTCCTCCCTGAGCGGGAGAGGTGAGACCCAGTACTTC
J: TRBJ2-2; D: -; size: -; V: TRBV28; CDR3: CASSFRDSYAGGELFF; DNA: TGTGCCAGCAGTTTCCGGGACTCCTACGCGGGAGGGGAGCTGTTTTTT
J: TRBJ2-3; D: -; size: -; V: TRBV11-2; CDR3: CASSSRMVAQGKQDTQYF; DNA: TGTGCCAGCAGCTCCCGAATGGTGGCACAGGGAAAGCAAGATACGCAGTATTTT
J: TRBJ2-1; D: -; size: -; V: TRBV7-9; CDR3: CASSLTELSYNEQFF; DNA: TGTGCCAGCAGCTTGACAGAACTCTCCTACAATGAGCAGTTCTTC
J: TRBJ1-2; D: TRBD1; size: -; V: TRBV19; CDR3: CASSILDRNYGYTF; DNA: TGTGCCAGTAGTATATTGGACAGGAACTATGGCTACACCTTC
J: TRBJ2-1; D: -; size: -; V: TRBV5-1; CDR3: CASSLVQNNEQFF; DNA: TGCGCCAGCAGCTTGGTGCAGAACAATGAGCAGTTCTTC
J: TRBJ1-6; D: -; size: -; V: TRBV2; CDR3: CASSKDRSIANSPLHF; DNA: TGTGCCAGCAGTAAAGACAGGTCGATCGCCAATTCACCCCTCCACTTT
J: TRBJ1-2; D: -; size: -; V: TRBV19; CDR3: CASSIVSAPGGAF; DNA: TGTGCCAGTAGTATTGTTTCAGCCCCCGGCGGCGCCTTC
J: TRBJ1-2; D: TRBD1; size: -; V: TRBV29-1; CDR3: CSETGGGNYGYTF; DNA: TGCAGCGAGACAGGGGGGGGAAACTATGGCTACACCTTC
J: TRBJ2-1; D: TRBD1; size: -; V: TRBV29-1; CDR3: CSVEGGDRRPLSEQFF; DNA: TGCAGCGTTGAAGGAGGGGACAGGCGACCCCTGAGTGAGCAGTTCTTC
J: TRBJ1-1; D: -; size: few; V: TRBV5-1; CDR3: CASSLAGGSTEAFF; DNA: TGCGCCAGCAGCCTGGCCGGAGGGAGCACTGAAGCTTTCTTT
J: TRBJ1-3; D: -; size: -; V: TRBV7-2; CDR3: CASSLARFLSSGNTIYF; DNA: TGTGCCAGCAGCTTAGCGCGATTCTTGAGCTCTGGAAACACCATATATTTT
J: TRBJ2-3; D: TRBD2; size: -; V: TRBV29-1; CDR3: CSVETSGGRDTQYF; DNA: TGCAGCGTTGAAACTAGCGGGGGAAGGGATACGCAGTATTTT
J: TRBJ1-1; D: -; size: -; V: TRBV4-1; CDR3: CASSLDRSNTEAFF; DNA: TGCGCCAGCAGCCTAGACAGGTCCAACACTGAAGCTTTCTTT
J: TRBJ2-3; D: -; size: -; V: TRBV19; CDR3: CASRIKAGLAADTQYF; DNA: TGTGCCAGTAGAATTAAGGCGGGACTCGCGGCGGATACGCAGTATTTT
J: TRBJ2-2; D: -; size: -; V: TRBV21-1; CDR3: CASSKGLAGETGELFF; DNA: TGTGCCAGCAGCAAAGGACTAGCGGGTGAGACCGGGGAGCTGTTTTTT
J: TRBJ2-2; D: -; size: few; V: TRBV6-5; CDR3: CASSVTLAGELFF; DNA: TGTGCCAGCAGCGTCACACTAGCCGGGGAGCTGTTTTTT
J: TRBJ1-2; D: -; size: few; V: TRBV7-2; CDR3: CASSLGSAVNYGYTF; DNA: TGTGCCAGCAGCTTAGGTAGTGCTGTAAACTATGGCTACACCTTC
J: TRBJ1-5; D: -; size: -; V: TRBV6-5; CDR3: CASIRTEYSNQPQHF; DNA: TGTGCCAGCATTCGGACAGAGTATAGCAATCAGCCCCAGCATTTT
J: TRBJ1-2; D: -; size: -; V: TRBV11-2; CDR3: CASSSDSFRYGYTF; DNA: TGTGCCAGCAGCTCCGACTCCTTCCGCTATGGCTACACCTTC
J: TRBJ2-3; D: -; size: -; V: TRBV6-5; CDR3: CASSYGGSGTDTQYF; DNA: TGTGCCAGCAGTTACGGAGGATCGGGCACAGATACGCAGTATTTT
J: TRBJ2-3; D: -; size: -; V: TRBV5-1; CDR3: CASSLVVPSADTQYF; DNA: TGTGCCAGCAGCTTGGTAGTTCCCTCGGCAGATACGCAGTATTTT
J: TRBJ1-5; D: -; size: -; V: TRBV3-1/TRBV3-2; CDR3: CASSPRQGLEGNQPQHF; DNA: TGTGCCAGCAGCCCCCGCCAGGGGCTCGAGGGCAATCAGCCCCAGCATTTT
J: TRBJ1-3; D: TRBD1; size: -; V: TRBV19; CDR3: CASSSDRASGNTIYF; DNA: TGTGCCAGTAGTTCCGACAGGGCGAGTGGAAACACCATATATTTT